The 17 T cell receptor beta chains given below trace back to one sample, sequenced in a study of blood T cells in healthy people across ages. The second PCR ran roughly 7 to 12 cycles with a sample-barcoded 5' primer and J-beta primers. From the 5' RACE reads, TCRdb called clonotypes with MiXCR, one entry per CDR3 protein. The sample records hundreds of thousands of distinct CDR3 sequences, approximately 60% being singletons. Input material: blood. The receptors stem from a man in his forties in good health.

In this sample, this clonotype turned up a few times. The chain has TRBV7-2 and TRBJ2-3; 13 bases are shared with TRBD2. This CDR3 is built from 17 residues. V was pared by 1 base and J by 6 bases, with 7 bases of the junction left unmatched. The germline V gene has CDR1 SGHTA and CDR2 FQGNSA. As DNA, the CDR3 is TGTGCCAGCAGCTTAGTTACTAGCGGGAGGGCCTCGGATACGCAGTATTTT. Translation: CASSLVTSGRASDTQYF.

The chain uses TRBV5-1 and TRBJ1-2; 9 nucleotides match TRBD1. Losses at the gene ends were 0 bases for V and 5 bases for J; bases not matched to a gene: 5. The CDR3 is 15 residues long. Germline CDR1 reads SGHRS; CDR2 reads YFSETQ. The CDR3: CASSLADRGIYGYTF. For the CDR3, the DNA is TGCGCCAGCAGCTTGGCCGACAGGGGGATATATGGCTACACCTTC.

This sequence joins TRBV2 and TRBJ2-7; D gene unclear. Germline V gene data show CDR1 as SNHLY and CDR2 as FYNNEI. Trimming shortened V by 4 bases and J by 5 bases, and 3 bases separated the two germline ends. The CDR3 sequence is 10 residues long. The DNA for the CDR3 is TGTGCCAGCAGTGGCAACGAGCAGTACTTC. Translated, it gives CASSGNEQYF.

The chain carries TRBV20-1 and TRBJ2-1; no clear D gene. Trimming took off 0 bases at V and 9 bases at J, with 6 bases between the two ends. This CDR3 has 11 amino acids. The germline gives CDR1 DFQATT, CDR2 SNEGSKA (reference sequence). CDR3 protein: CSARDFSEQFF. The DNA of the CDR3 is TGCAGTGCTAGAGATTTTAGTGAGCAGTTCTTC.

The chain links TRBV7-2 to TRBJ1-6, with D possibly being TRBD1 (6 bases). From germline, CDR1 is SGHTA and CDR2 FQGNSA. The CDR3 has 14 amino acids. Trimming took off 2 bases at V and 9 bases at J, with 11 bases between the two ends. Here the CDR3 DNA reads TGTGCCAGCAGCTTATCATTGGACAGTTCACCCCTCCACTTT. This codes for CASSLSLDSSPLHF. The entire variable domain, with the rest obtained from reference TRBV7-2 and TRBJ1-6, is as follows: GAGVSQSPSNKVTEKGKDVELRCDPISGHTALYWYRQSLGQGLEFLIYFQGNSAPDKSGLPSDRFSAERTGGSVSTLTIQRTQQEDSAVYLCASSLSLDSSPLHFGNGTRLTVT.

This clonotype was seen more than once but under ten times. The chain joins TRBV3-1 to TRBJ2-7; D is uncertain. The CDR3 has 13 amino acids. Germline V gives CDR1 LGHDT, CDR2 YNNKEL (reference sequence). V lost 5 bases and J 4 bases, leaving 12 bases between the germline ends. For the CDR3, the DNA is TGTGCCAGCAGCGCAAATGGCGCTTACGAGCAGTACTTC. It translates to CASSANGAYEQYF.

The rearrangement joins TRBV20-1 to TRBJ2-1, with D perhaps TRBD2 (6 bases). In germline, CDR1 is DFQATT, CDR2 SNEGSKA (reference sequence). Deletions cut 6 bases from V and 6 bases from J, with 18 bases between. This CDR3 is built from 14 residues. The CDR3 nucleotides read TGCAGTGCCCGTCGGGAGTTCGGGAGCAATGAGCAGTTCTTC. Its translation: CSARREFGSNEQFF.

A few counts support this clonotype. This chain connects TRBV5-1 to TRBJ2-3; 11 bases match TRBD2. CDR3 size: 17 residues. Germline V gene lookup returns CDR1 SGHRS and CDR2 YFSETQ. The V segment lost 1 base and the J segment 3 bases; nucleotides outside the gene matches: 7. CDR3 sequence: CASSLWSSGGITDTQYF. Written as DNA, the CDR3 is TGCGCCAGCAGCTTGTGGTCTAGCGGGGGGATAACAGATACGCAGTATTTT.

This clonotype occurred once. V is TRBV7-8 and J is TRBJ2-5, with TRBD2 matching 12 bases. Looked up from germline, CDR1 is SGHVS and CDR2 is FQNEAQ. The V gene end was trimmed by 5 bases and the J gene end by 5 bases; junction bases not matched to a gene: 24. The CDR3 is 21 residues long. CDR3: CASSKIRRLAGVAFLGETQYF. For the CDR3, the DNA is TGTGCCAGCAGCAAAATTCGAAGACTAGCGGGAGTCGCATTCCTAGGGGAGACCCAGTACTTC.

The gene calls are TRBV20-1 and TRBJ2-3; D may be TRBD2 (5 bases). The V gene lost 4 bases and the J gene lost 6 bases, with 14 bases spanning the gap. Germline assignment: CDR1 DFQATT and CDR2 SNEGSKA (reference sequence). This CDR3 is 13 amino acids long. The DNA of the CDR3 is TGCAGTGCTACCCTAATGGGAGTGGATACGCAGTATTTT. It translates to CSATLMGVDTQYF.

The gene calls are TRBV15 and TRBJ2-5; D uncertain. CDR1 LNHNV and CDR2 YYDKDF come from the germline V gene (reference sequence). This CDR3 is built from 15 residues. V lost 1 base and J 2 bases, leaving 11 bases between the germline ends. CDR3 nucleotides: TGTGCCACCAGCAGAGCACCGGGTCCACAAGAGACCCAGTACTTC. Its translation: CATSRAPGPQETQYF.

The chain joins TRBV20-1 to TRBJ1-5; a weak D match, TRBD1 (6 bases). Germline CDR1 DFQATT, CDR2 SNEGSKA (reference sequence). Trimming removed 2 bases at V and 7 bases at J, with 15 bases between. CDR3 size: 14 residues. The CDR3 spells CSARSQGWGQPQHF. The CDR3 nucleotides read TGCAGTGCTAGATCACAGGGTTGGGGGCAGCCCCAGCATTTT.

This clonotype was recorded a few times. The rearrangement links TRBV20-1 to TRBJ1-6; possible D gene TRBD1, 5 bases. Germline V gene lookup returns CDR1 DFQATT and CDR2 SNEGSKA (reference sequence). V was cut by 4 bases and J by 5 bases, with 21 bases left in between. The CDR3 runs to 17 residues. CDR3 sequence reads: CSAMYQGDIWDNSPLHF. In DNA form, the CDR3 reads TGCAGTGCTATGTATCAGGGCGACATTTGGGATAATTCACCCCTCCACTTT.

The J gene is TRBJ2-3, the V gene TRBV20-1; maybe TRBD1 (5 bases). This CDR3 comprises 14 residues. Trimming shortened V by 0 bases and J by 2 bases, and 9 bases separated the two germline ends. The germline V gene encodes CDR1 DFQATT and CDR2 SNEGSKA (reference sequence). CDR3 protein: CSARDRVFTDTQYF. As DNA, the CDR3 is TGCAGTGCTAGAGACAGGGTTTTCACAGATACGCAGTATTTT.

The gene calls are TRBV29-1 and TRBJ2-1; weak D call: TRBD1 (5 bases). CDR1 is SQVTM, CDR2 ANQGSEA, per germline. V shed 5 bases and J shed 7 bases, with 18 bases lying between them. The CDR3 has 14 residues. CDR3 sequence (DNA): TGCAGCGTTAGAGACCGTGGGGCGAGGAATGAGCAGTTCTTC. Encoded protein: CSVRDRGARNEQFF.

V is TRBV6-5 and J is TRBJ2-1; 7 nucleotides align to TRBD2. The CDR3 totals 15 residues. Per the germline V gene, CDR1 is MNHEY and CDR2 is SVGAGI. With V trimmed by 7 bases and J by 12 bases, 18 bases remained unmatched. CDR3 region: CASKPAWRESGWQFF. The CDR3 DNA is TGTGCCAGCAAGCCTGCTTGGCGGGAGTCAGGTTGGCAGTTCTTC.

There are a few counts of this clonotype. The chain is built from TRBV28 and TRBJ2-1, with 7 bases identical to TRBD1. The germline V gene has CDR1 MDHEN and CDR2 SYDVKM. V was pared by 8 bases and J by 9 bases, with 10 bases of the junction left unmatched. This CDR3 is 13 amino acids long. The DNA of the CDR3 is TGTGCCAGCTTCGGGACAGTGGGCGTTGAGCAGTTCTTC. Protein sequence: CASFGTVGVEQFF.